Listed here are 27 T cell receptor beta chains from one sample, sequenced in a study of blood T cell repertoires in COVID-19. Profiling relied on immunoSEQ multiplex PCR, and the TCRdb table lists in-frame clones only, not all of them. The sample holds 90,000 to 130,000 clones, 80% to 90% seen once. The sequenced material came from peripheral blood. These receptors were collected from a man between 40 and 49 years old with acute or convalescent COVID-19.

The chain has TRBV28 and TRBJ2-5; perhaps TRBD2 as D (5 bases). CDR3 length equals 14 residues. V was shortened by 10 bases and J by 5 bases, with 20 bases between the two germline ends. Germline values: CDR1 MDHEN, CDR2 SYDVKM. CDR3: CATSVWASGETQYF. The CDR3 nucleotides are TGTGCCACCTCAGTTTGGGCGTCGGGGGAGACCCAGTACTTC.

This rearrangement joins TRBV7-3 to TRBJ2-1; TRBD1 agrees at 9 bases. J gave up 4 bases and V 5 bases, and 6 bases lay outside the gene matches. Germline V gives CDR1 SGHTA, CDR2 FQGTGA. This CDR3 contains 15 residues. CDR3 loop: CASSPVGTGYNEQFF. As DNA, the CDR3 is TGTGCCAGCAGCCCAGTTGGGACAGGGTACAATGAGCAGTTCTTC.

J is TRBJ2-2 and V is TRBV6-2 or TRBV6-3; 9 positions agree with TRBD2. This CDR3 contains 17 residues. With V trimmed by 2 bases and J by 3 bases, 7 bases remained unmatched. Germline lookup yields CDR1 MNHEY and CDR2 SVGEGT. CDR3 sequence: CASSYVAGGPDTGELFF. The CDR3 DNA follows: TGTGCCAGCAGTTACGTTGCGGGGGGGCCGGACACCGGGGAGCTGTTTTTT.

The chain employs TRBV18 and TRBJ1-5; tentatively, D is TRBD1 (6 bases). The V and J ends lost 3 bases and 4 bases respectively, with 13 bases between them. This CDR3 has 15 amino acids. Germline lookup yields CDR1 KGHSH and CDR2 LQKENI. The CDR3 loop is CASSPGTNSNQPQHF. CDR3 DNA sequence: TGTGCCAGCTCACCGGGGACAAATAGTAATCAGCCCCAGCATTTT.

The V and J genes are TRBV28 and TRBJ1-1, with D possibly matching TRBD1 (6 bases). The CDR3 length is 14 residues. The V end was cut by 8 bases, the J end by 1 base, with 14 bases between. CDR1 and CDR2 (germline): MDHEN, SYDVKM. CDR3 nucleotides: TGTGCCAGCTTCTGGGACACCGAGAACACTGAAGCTTTCTTT. Its protein is CASFWDTENTEAFF.

The chain recombines TRBV19 with TRBJ1-2; the D gene is possibly TRBD1 (5 bases). Germline V gene lookup returns CDR1 LNHDA and CDR2 SQIVND (reference sequence). With 7 bases removed from V and 5 bases from J, the gap between germline ends came to 14 bases. The CDR3 sequence is 13 residues long. CDR3 nucleotide sequence: TGTGCCAGTAATCCGACAGAGAATTATGGCTACACCTTC. Translation: CASNPTENYGYTF.

The gene calls are TRBV5-1 and TRBJ1-2; TRBD1 aligns across 9 bases. There are 16 residues in the CDR3. V shed 4 bases and J 0 bases; nucleotides not matched to a gene: 7. Germline V gives CDR1 SGHRS, CDR2 YFSETQ. CDR3 sequence (DNA): TGCGCCAGCAGCATAGGGACAGGGAGAACTAACTATGGCTACACCTTC. Amino acid sequence: CASSIGTGRTNYGYTF.

J is TRBJ2-2 and V is TRBV27, with 9 positions matching TRBD2. Germline V gene lookup returns CDR1 MNHEY and CDR2 SMNVEV (reference sequence). This CDR3 spans 17 amino acids. With 0 bases clipped from V and 5 bases from J, the junction kept 7 bases outside the gene matches. In DNA form, the CDR3 reads TGTGCCAGCAGTTTATCCGTCAGGCGGGGGGGGACCGGGGAGCTGTTTTTT. Its protein is CASSLSVRRGGTGELFF.

V gene TRBV7-6 combines with J gene TRBJ2-1; perhaps TRBD2 as D (5 bases). The CDR3 runs to 15 residues. V lost 0 bases, J lost 6 bases, and 12 bases lay in between. Germline V gene data show CDR1 as SGHVS and CDR2 as FNYEAQ. DNA for the CDR3: TGTGCCAGCAGCTTAGCGCGATCTAGCTTCAATGAGCAGTTCTTC. Translating it yields CASSLARSSFNEQFF.

The table lists this clone with many counts. V and J are TRBV7-3 and TRBJ2-1; D may be TRBD2 (6 bases). V was trimmed by 0 bases and J by 2 bases, leaving 8 bases between them. The CDR3 length is 15 residues. The V gene's germline CDR1 is SGHTA and CDR2 FQGTGA. CDR3 DNA sequence: TGTGCCAGCAGCTTAACGCCGGGGGCCTACAATGAGCAGTTCTTC. Translated, it gives CASSLTPGAYNEQFF.

The chain recombines TRBV10-1 with TRBJ1-1; maybe TRBD1 (5 bases). Germline CDR1 reads WNHNN; CDR2 reads SYGVQD (reference sequence). The CDR3 runs 14 residues. The ends were cut back, 2 bases at V and 11 bases at J, with 18 bases in the middle. Here the CDR3 DNA reads TGCGCCAGCAGTGAGCCGGACACAACCAGCTGGGCTTTCTTT. Translated, it gives CASSEPDTTSWAFF.

In this sample, this clone turned up once. CDR3 nucleotide sequence: TGTGCCACCAGCAGAGAGGGACAGGGGCGTGGAAGGATGCAGCCCCAGCATTTT. As protein: CATSREGQGRGRMQPQHF. The chain has TRBV15 and TRBJ1-5; 10 nucleotides align to TRBD1. Germline-derived CDR1 and CDR2 are LNHNV and YYDKDF (reference sequence). V was clipped by 0 bases and J by 7 bases; unmatched bases: 12. The CDR3 spans 18 residues.

The CDR3 sequence is CATSPPVISGRPFDEQFF. The CDR3 DNA sequence: TGTGCCACCAGCCCACCGGTAATTAGCGGGAGGCCCTTCGATGAGCAGTTCTTC. The chain joins TRBV24-1 to TRBJ2-1; 10 nucleotides align to TRBD2. Trimming took 7 bases from V and 8 from J; bases not matched to a gene: 19. Looked up from germline, CDR1 is KGHDR and CDR2 is SFDVKD. The CDR3 is 18 residues long.

V and J are TRBV5-1 and TRBJ2-1; no clear D gene. Trimming removed 2 bases from V and 7 bases from J, with 10 bases in between. Per the germline V gene, CDR1 is SGHRS and CDR2 is YFSETQ. The CDR3 loop spans 13 amino acids. DNA for the CDR3: TGCGCCAGCAGCTTCCTCCCCGGGAATGAGCAGTTCTTC. Translated: CASSFLPGNEQFF.

V and J are TRBV6-5 and TRBJ2-1; TRBD1 might be the D (7 bases). The CDR3 is 15 residues long. V was shortened by 2 bases and J by 4 bases, with 12 bases between the two germline ends. Germline values: CDR1 MNHEY, CDR2 SVGAGI. CDR3 coding DNA: TGTGCCAGCAGTTACCAGGGGGGCCGGTACAATGAGCAGTTCTTC. Translated: CASSYQGGRYNEQFF.

The J gene is TRBJ2-1, the V gene TRBV12-3 or TRBV12-4, with TRBD1 matching 8 bases. The CDR3 sequence is 13 residues long. After removal of 6 bases from V and 4 bases from J, the junction contained 2 bases not matched to a gene. The CDR3 here is CASSWTGYNEQFF. In nucleotides, the CDR3 is TGTGCCAGCAGCTGGACAGGGTACAATGAGCAGTTCTTC.

The rearrangement joins TRBV19 to TRBJ1-1; perhaps TRBD1 as D (5 bases). The CDR3 contains 13 residues. Germline V gene data show CDR1 as LNHDA and CDR2 as SQIVND (reference sequence). Trimming removed 5 bases from V and 0 bases from J, with 7 bases in between. The CDR3 coding sequence is TGTGCCAGTAGTCGGGGGATGAACACTGAAGCTTTCTTT. Its protein product is CASSRGMNTEAFF.

V gene TRBV28 combines with J gene TRBJ2-1; 11 nucleotides agree with TRBD1. Germline V gives CDR1 MDHEN, CDR2 SYDVKM. The trim removed 4 bases at V and 0 bases at J, leaving 5 bases unmatched. The CDR3 covers 17 residues. The CDR3 DNA is TGTGCCAGCAGTTCGGACAGGGGGCCGAGCTCCTACAATGAGCAGTTCTTC. Its protein is CASSSDRGPSSYNEQFF.

The chain combines TRBV7-9 with TRBJ2-2; weak D call: TRBD1 (6 bases). The ends were cut back, 3 bases at V and 0 bases at J, with 11 bases in the middle. Germline V gene sequence: CDR1 SEHNR, CDR2 FQNEAQ (reference sequence). This CDR3 has 16 residues. The CDR3 nucleotides are TGTGCCAGCAGCTTCCCGACAGGAGCGAACACCGGGGAGCTGTTTTTT. Its protein is CASSFPTGANTGELFF.

The chain has TRBV28 and TRBJ1-5, with D perhaps matching TRBD1 (6 bases). The germline V gene has CDR1 MDHEN and CDR2 SYDVKM. V lost 7 bases to trimming and J lost 0 bases, with 10 bases between them. This CDR3 is built from 14 residues. The CDR3 DNA follows: TGTGCCAGCAACGGACAGTATAGCAATCAGCCCCAGCATTTT. This codes for CASNGQYSNQPQHF.

This clone is judged medium-sized. Other nucleotide sequences from this sample produce the same CDR3. The chain combines TRBV4-2 with TRBJ1-6; D not certain. Per the germline V gene, CDR1 is LGHNA and CDR2 is YNFKEQ. The length of the CDR3 is 15 residues. Trimming removed 0 bases from V and 7 bases from J, with 10 bases in between. CDR3 bases: TGTGCCAGCAGCCAAGACCTACCCGGGAATTCACCCCTCCACTTT. Translation: CASSQDLPGNSPLHF.

As DNA, the CDR3 is TGTGCCAGTAAAAGAGGGTTTGATGGCTACACCTTC. It translates to CASKRGFDGYTF. The genes are TRBV19 and TRBJ1-2; no clear D gene. Germline V lookup: CDR1 LNHDA, CDR2 SQIVND (reference sequence). Trimming left V 7 bases short and J 6 bases short, with 12 bases between. The CDR3 is made up of 12 amino acids.

The chain employs TRBV6-6 and TRBJ1-2; D unclear. V lost 5 bases and J lost 0, with 4 bases in between. CDR1 is MNHNY and CDR2 is SVGAGI in the germline V gene (reference sequence). The CDR3 consists of 12 residues. The CDR3 DNA sequence: TGTGCCAGCAGTCCAACTAACTATGGCTACACCTTC. Protein: CASSPTNYGYTF.

CDR3 DNA: TGTGCCAGCATTAGGACAGCACAAGAGACCCAGTACTTC. Amino acid sequence: CASIRTAQETQYF. The V call is TRBV2, the J call TRBJ2-5, with a possible D match to TRBD1 (6 bases). CDR1 SNHLY and CDR2 FYNNEI come from the germline V gene. Trimming shortened V by 7 bases and J by 2 bases, and 11 bases separated the two germline ends. The CDR3 runs to 13 residues. Complete variable domain (other parts from reference TRBV2 and TRBJ2-5): EPEVTQTPSHQVTQMGQEVILRCVPISNHLYFYWYRQILGQKVEFLVSFYNNEISEKSEIFDDQFSVERPDGSNFTLKIRSTKLEDSAMYFCASIRTAQETQYFGPGTRLLVL.

V is TRBV5-1 and J is TRBJ1-5, with unresolved D. V was shortened by 4 bases and J by 0 bases, with 14 bases between the two germline ends. CDR3 length: 16 amino acids. Germline CDR1 SGHRS, CDR2 YFSETQ. The DNA for the CDR3 is TGCGCCAGCAGCACGGGAGGCAGTTATAGCAATCAGCCCCAGCATTTT. Translation gives CASSTGGSYSNQPQHF.

This clone was detected a few times. V gene TRBV5-4 combines with J gene TRBJ2-6; 7 nucleotides agree with TRBD1. The CDR3 contains 16 residues. The V and J ends lost 0 bases and 2 bases, in that order; junction bases with no gene match: 2. The germline V gene has CDR1 SGHNT and CDR2 YYREEE (reference sequence). The CDR3 DNA is TGTGCCAGCAGCTTGGAGGGGGCCGCTGGGGCCAACGTCCTGACTTTC. It is translated as CASSLEGAAGANVLTF. The entire variable domain, with the rest obtained from reference TRBV5-4 and TRBJ2-6, is as follows: ETGVTQSPTHLIKTRGQQVTLRCSSQSGHNTVSWYQQALGQGPQFIFQYYREEENGRGNFPPRFSGLQFPNYSSELNVNALELDDSALYLCASSLEGAAGANVLTFGAGSRLTVL.

This clone was observed a few times. V gene TRBV2 combines with J gene TRBJ2-7, with D maybe TRBD2 (6 bases). The V end was cut by 3 bases, the J end by 3 bases, with 15 bases between. The germline V gene encodes CDR1 SNHLY and CDR2 FYNNEI. The CDR3 covers 15 residues. CDR3 coding DNA: TGTGCCAGCAGTGACGCGGGCGGGGCCAGCTACGAGCAGTACTTC. Translation gives CASSDAGGASYEQYF. The complete variable domain, with remaining parts taken from reference TRBV2 and TRBJ2-7, reads EPEVTQTPSHQVTQMGQEVILRCVPISNHLYFYWYRQILGQKVEFLVSFYNNEISEKSEIFDDQFSVERPDGSNFTLKIRSTKLEDSAMYFCASSDAGGASYEQYFGPGTRLTVT.